Detailed here is one T cell receptor beta chain. No antigen is known for it. This sample is part of a study of a mutant IDH1 vaccine in newly diagnosed glioma. Study in general: Treated patients, averaging roughly 40 years, were 62.5% male and about 38% female. Before enrollment, the patients had been treated with radiotherapy alone, temozolomide alone, or both together. Most of them had received both.

Notes on the study in general: Changes to the top peripheral T cell clonotypes appeared unrelated to pseudoprogression.

The time point denotes: baseline, week 1 (first vaccination visit). The treatment denotes: pre-vaccination baseline after standard-of-care therapy. Losses at the gene ends were 7 bases for V and 0 bases for J; bases not matched to a gene: 8. CDR3 length: 14 residues. CDR1 and CDR2 from the germline V gene are GTSNPN and SVGIG (reference sequence). Profiled with immunoSEQ multiplex PCR; TCRdb holds only in-frame clones, not every one. The table includes around 89,000 clones, about four fifths detected once. The J gene is TRBJ2-7, the V gene TRBV30; 8 positions agree with TRBD2. This specimen was PBMCs, taken from a glioma patient treated with radiotherapy, temozolomide or both. This receptor was identified in a woman in her 50s with glioma. The CDR3, as DNA: TGTGCCTCATGGGAGCGGGGGAGCTCCTACGAGCAGTACTTC. Protein: CASWERGSSYEQYF.